Each of the 13 T cell receptor beta chains below was sequenced from the same sample in a study of technical replicates of blood from a handful of donors (dated by TCRdb to about 2017). Libraries were built with the immunoSEQ multiplex PCR assay. Held by TCRdb, this immuneACCESS table contains in-frame sequences only and omits some clones. Under half of the omission traces to an unresolved V gene where checked; the cause of the rest is unknown. The sample has about 94,000 clones on record, approximately 95% of them singletons. In total, the top ten clones hold 0.2% to 0.25% of the sample. Sequencing was carried out using T cells isolated from PBMCs. Receptor source: a human donor in good health.

The CDR3 region has the DNA TGTGCCAGCAGCCGTGGACTTCTGGGCGATGAGCAGTTCTTC. The encoded protein is CASSRGLLGDEQFF. The chain uses TRBV7-9 and TRBJ2-1, with D possibly being TRBD2 (5 bases). V lost 5 bases, J lost 8 bases, and 16 bases lay in between. CDR3 length: 14 amino acids. Germline loops: CDR1 SEHNR, CDR2 FQNEAQ (reference sequence).

The chain recombines TRBV5-1 with TRBJ2-3, with D unresolved. This CDR3 has 14 residues. Germline CDR1 SGHRS, CDR2 YFSETQ. The ends were cut back, 0 bases at V and 0 bases at J, with 5 bases in the middle. The CDR3 here is CASSLVLSTDTQYF. In nucleotides, the CDR3 is TGCGCCAGCAGCTTGGTGCTAAGCACAGATACGCAGTATTTT.

This sequence joins TRBV7-9 and TRBJ2-5, with 14 bases aligning to TRBD2. Losses at the gene ends were 10 bases for V and 2 bases for J; bases not matched to a gene: 3. Germline V gene data show CDR1 as SEHNR and CDR2 as FQNEAQ (reference sequence). This CDR3 region has 14 residues. The CDR3 protein is CATGTSGGQETQYF. CDR3 sequence (DNA): TGTGCCACCGGGACTAGCGGGGGTCAAGAGACCCAGTACTTC. Combining the CDR3 with reference TRBV7-9 and TRBJ2-5 gives the whole variable domain DTGVSQNPRHKITKRGQNVTFRCDPISEHNRLYWYRQTLGQGPEFLTYFQNEAQLEKSRLLSDRFSAERPKGSFSTLEIQRTEQGDSAMYLCATGTSGGQETQYFGPGTRLLVL.

The chain carries TRBV9 and TRBJ2-3; 8 bases are shared with TRBD2. The V gene's germline CDR1 is SGDLS and CDR2 YYNGEE. The CDR3 extends over 17 amino acids. V was pared by 4 bases and J by 2 bases, with 12 bases of the junction left unmatched. CDR3 amino acids: CASSRLAGLFNTDTQYF. The CDR3 DNA sequence: TGTGCCAGCAGCCGTTTAGCGGGACTCTTCAACACAGATACGCAGTATTTT.

This chain links TRBV2 with TRBJ1-4; no reliable D call. Trimming removed 3 bases from V and 8 bases from J, with 10 bases in between. CDR3 size: 13 residues. Germline CDR1 is SNHLY and CDR2 is FYNNEI. CDR3 in DNA: TGTGCCAGCAGTGAGTCCAACCTAGAAAAACTGTTTTTT. This gives the protein CASSESNLEKLFF.

This clone was observed once. This sequence joins TRBV11-3 and TRBJ1-3; D is undetermined. CDR1 and CDR2 from the germline V gene are SGHNT and YENEEA. The CDR3 covers 13 residues. Trimming stripped 1 base from V and 8 bases from J, with 9 bases between. The CDR3 bases are TGTGCCAGCAGCTTAGGAGGTCTCGACACCATATATTTT. This encodes CASSLGGLDTIYF.

This clone was seen a single time. The chain has TRBV5-1 and TRBJ2-2; TRBD2 matches at 7 bases. The junction had 2 bases not matched to a gene; V was cut back by 3 bases and J by 0 bases. Per the germline V gene, CDR1 is SGHRS and CDR2 is YFSETQ. This CDR3 region has 15 residues. The CDR3 DNA reads as TGCGCCAGCAGCTGGGGGGGACCGAACACCGGGGAGCTGTTTTTT. Amino acid sequence: CASSWGGPNTGELFF. Looking up the rest from reference TRBV5-1 and TRBJ2-2 gives the full variable domain: KAGVTQTPRYLIKTRGQQVTLSCSPISGHRSVSWYQQTPGQGLQFLFEYFSETQRNKGNFPGRFSGRQFSNSRSEMNVSTLELGDSALYLCASSWGGPNTGELFFGEGSRLTVL.

This sequence joins TRBV7-6 and TRBJ1-1; no reliable D call. CDR1 and CDR2 (germline): SGHVS, FNYEAQ. The CDR3 loop spans 14 amino acids. Trimming took 5 bases from V and 2 from J, leaving 12 bases between them. CDR3 sequence (DNA): TGTGCCAGCAGCGAGGATTCCTCTAACACTGAAGCTTTCTTT. Its protein product is CASSEDSSNTEAFF.

The J gene is TRBJ1-1, the V gene TRBV5-1; D possibly corresponds to TRBD1 (5 bases). CDR1 and CDR2 from the germline V gene are SGHRS and YFSETQ. V was cut by 4 bases and J by 1 base, with 17 bases left in between. CDR3 length: 16 residues. The CDR3 protein is CASSGVGGLSNTEAFF. DNA of the CDR3: TGCGCCAGCAGCGGGGTCGGGGGGTTGTCGAACACTGAAGCTTTCTTT.

The gene calls are TRBV2 and TRBJ2-1, with D possibly being TRBD1 (6 bases). Germline assignment: CDR1 SNHLY and CDR2 FYNNEI. V dropped 6 bases and J dropped 2 bases, with 17 bases sitting between them. This CDR3 contains 16 residues. The CDR3 sequence is CASRGLRGPTYNEQFF. For the CDR3, the DNA is TGTGCCAGCAGAGGCCTCAGGGGTCCAACCTACAATGAGCAGTTCTTC.

The rearrangement links TRBV30 to TRBJ1-2; D is perhaps TRBD1 (6 bases). The length of the CDR3 is 15 residues. V gave up 2 bases and J gave up 7 bases, with 20 bases separating them. From germline, CDR1 is GTSNPN and CDR2 SVGIG (reference sequence). CDR3 nucleotide sequence: TGTGCCTGGAGTCGAGTGGGGACAACGGTCGGTGGCTACACCTTC. Protein: CAWSRVGTTVGGYTF.

The chain carries TRBV30 and TRBJ1-2; 7 positions match TRBD1. V was pared by 3 bases and J by 1 base, with 2 bases of the junction left unmatched. The CDR3 is 13 residues long. Germline lookup yields CDR1 GTSNPN and CDR2 SVGIG (reference sequence). CDR3 nucleotides: TGTGCCTGGAGGGACAGGTTTAACTATGGCTACACCTTC. Amino acid sequence: CAWRDRFNYGYTF.

This clone showed up just a few times. V gene TRBV9 combines with J gene TRBJ1-1, with a tentative D call TRBD1 (5 bases). The CDR3 length is 15 residues. Trimming pared 2 bases from V and 4 bases from J, leaving 15 bases between. CDR1 is SGDLS, CDR2 YYNGEE, per germline. In DNA form, the CDR3 reads TGTGCCAGCAGCGTCCGGGGAGGGGTGGGCACTGAAGCTTTCTTT. Its translation: CASSVRGGVGTEAFF.